The T cell receptor (beta chain) under discussion was sequenced for a study of blood T cell repertoires in COVID-19. Looking at the study overall: Researchers got acute and convalescent COVID-19 samples from the United States, Italy and Spain. From T cells, B-cell-depleted T cells, or PBMCs came the material, which was cDNA or gDNA.

Germline CDR1 GTSNPN, CDR2 SVGIG (reference sequence). This CDR3 spans 15 amino acids. The junction had 10 bases not matched to a gene; V was cut back by 4 bases and J by 4 bases. Per the authors' pipeline: Using reference gene primer amplification, nucleated cell counts were estimated. The table came from immunoSEQ multiplex PCR; TCRdb's copy has only in-frame clones and leaves some out. That table supplies the V and J calls and clone size; D and trimming were determined from the DNA. The data contain around 89,000 clones, around 89% of them singletons. The sequenced sample consisted of peripheral blood. The clonotype comes from a man aged 55 to 70 with acute or convalescent COVID-19. This sequence joins TRBV30 and TRBJ1-2; TRBD1 matches at 9 bases. CDR3 bases: TGTGCCTGGACAACAGGGGGCCAGGAACTCTATGGCTACACCTTC. Translating gives CAWTTGGQELYGYTF.